The next 28 T cell receptor beta chains were all read from a single sample in a study of blood T cell repertoires in COVID-19. Measured with immunoSEQ multiplex PCR; TCRdb has only the in-frame clones, and not every one. The table has some 330,000 clones, about 92% seen once; the top ten hold under 20%. Sequencing was done on a sample of PBMCs or T cells enriched from blood (not recorded which). The receptors stem from a woman in her 30s who had recovered from COVID-19.

The chain recombines TRBV5-6 with TRBJ1-2; the match to TRBD1 covers 8 bases. V was clipped by 2 bases and J by 12 bases; unmatched bases: 6. In germline, CDR1 is SGHDT, CDR2 YYEEEE. CDR3 length equals 12 residues. The CDR3 region is CASSLRQGFDTF. The CDR3 bases are TGTGCCAGCAGCTTACGACAGGGGTTCGACACCTTC.

The CDR3 spells CASQTGLGGYTF. CDR3 sequence (DNA): TGTGCCAGCCAGACAGGTCTAGGTGGCTACACCTTC. The chain recombines TRBV3-1 (or the pseudogene TRBV3-2) with TRBJ1-2; D possibly corresponds to TRBD1 (6 bases). V lost 8 bases, J lost 7 bases, and 14 bases lay in between. Germline V gene lookup returns CDR1 LGHDT and CDR2 YNNKEL (reference sequence). CDR3 size: 12 residues.

CDR3 sequence reads: CASSQDRGLRTDTQYF. The CDR3 DNA reads TGCGCCAGCAGCCAAGATAGGGGACTCCGCACAGATACGCAGTATTTT. The rearrangement joins TRBV4-1 to TRBJ2-3; D perhaps matches TRBD2 (6 bases). This CDR3 is built from 16 residues. Between the trimmed V and J ends, which lost 0 bases and 1 base, there was a span of 11 bases. The germline CDR1 and CDR2 sequences are MGHRA and YSYEKL.

This CDR3 is CASSQSGQGDYGYTF. The CDR3 coding sequence is TGTGCCAGCAGCCAAAGCGGACAGGGCGACTATGGCTACACCTTC. The chain uses TRBV7-2 and TRBJ1-2, with TRBD1 matching 8 bases. From germline, CDR1 is SGHTA and CDR2 FQGNSA. The CDR3 has 15 residues. Trimming cost V 5 bases and J 3 bases; bases outside gene matches: 8. Full variable domain (remainder filled in from reference TRBV7-2 and TRBJ1-2): GAGVSQSPSNKVTEKGKDVELRCDPISGHTALYWYRQSLGQGLEFLIYFQGNSAPDKSGLPSDRFSAERTGGSVSTLTIQRTQQEDSAVYLCASSQSGQGDYGYTFGSGTRLTVV.

J is TRBJ2-5 and V is TRBV30, with a weak D call TRBD1 (5 bases). Germline loops: CDR1 GTSNPN, CDR2 SVGIG (reference sequence). The V and J ends lost 1 base and 4 bases respectively, with 10 bases between them. This CDR3 is 13 amino acids long. The chain's CDR3 is CAWSGRQGETQYF. In DNA form, the CDR3 reads TGTGCCTGGAGTGGCAGGCAGGGAGAGACCCAGTACTTC.

In DNA, the CDR3 is TGTGCCAGCAGCTTAGGGGTAGCGGGGGGTGCGGATACGCAGTATTTT. Translated, it gives CASSLGVAGGADTQYF. V gene TRBV11-3 combines with J gene TRBJ2-3; 10 bases fit TRBD2. The CDR3 totals 16 residues. V lost 1 base and J lost 6; bases outside the gene matches: 7. Germline-derived CDR1 and CDR2 are SGHNT and YENEEA.

V gene TRBV7-8 combines with J gene TRBJ1-2; D may be TRBD1 (5 bases). The CDR3 runs to 12 residues. The V and J ends lost 4 bases and 5 bases respectively, with 8 bases between them. The V gene's germline CDR1 is SGHVS and CDR2 FQNEAQ. The CDR3 DNA reads as TGTGCCAGCAGCTCCGACAGATATGGCTACACCTTC. Protein sequence: CASSSDRYGYTF.

In the case of this clone: Other DNA sequences in the same sample also yield this CDR3. The chain has TRBV6-2 or TRBV6-3 and TRBJ1-1; possibly TRBD1 for D (5 bases). Germline CDR1 reads MNHEY; CDR2 reads SVGEGT. The CDR3 is 14 amino acids. Trimming cost V 2 bases and J 2 bases, with 9 bases left between them. CDR3 sequence reads: CASSYLQGNTEAFF. CDR3 in DNA: TGTGCCAGCAGTTACCTCCAGGGAAACACTGAAGCTTTCTTT.

The chain employs TRBV28 and TRBJ1-2; D perhaps matches TRBD1 (6 bases). This CDR3 contains 14 residues. From germline, CDR1 is MDHEN and CDR2 SYDVKM. V gave up 5 bases and J gave up 6 bases, with 16 bases separating them. In DNA, the CDR3 is TGTGCCAGCAGTCAATCTCAGGGGCCCCATGGCTACACCTTC. Encoded protein: CASSQSQGPHGYTF.

CDR3 DNA sequence: TGCGCCAGCAGCGAGTTAAGGGGGGGAACTAATGAAAAACTGTTTTTT. This sequence encodes CASSELRGGTNEKLFF. This rearrangement joins TRBV5-1 to TRBJ1-4; TRBD1 might be the D (6 bases). CDR1 SGHRS and CDR2 YFSETQ come from the germline V gene. V lost 4 bases, J lost 1 base, and 14 bases lay in between. The CDR3 totals 16 residues.

This chain connects TRBV11-3 to TRBJ2-1; D is unresolved. V was pared by 6 bases and J by 2 bases, with 8 bases between. CDR3 size: 13 residues. Germline loops: CDR1 SGHNT, CDR2 YENEEA. The chain's CDR3 is CASSKTAYNEQFF. The CDR3 region has the DNA TGTGCCAGCAGTAAAACAGCCTACAATGAGCAGTTCTTC.

This clone has only one observation. The chain employs TRBV11-2 and TRBJ2-1, with D unclear. Trimming cost V 7 bases and J 0 bases, with 10 bases left between them. Germline lookup yields CDR1 SGHAT and CDR2 FQNNGV. The CDR3 runs 14 residues. CDR3 bases: TGTGCCAGCAAATTTCGTATCTCCTACAATGAGCAGTTCTTC. As protein: CASKFRISYNEQFF.

The V and J genes are TRBV25-1 and TRBJ2-5; no definite D call. CDR1 is MGHDK and CDR2 is SYGVNS in the germline V gene. The CDR3 loop spans 15 amino acids. Between the trimmed V and J ends, which lost 1 base and 0 bases, there was a span of 9 bases. The CDR3 reads CASSELAPYQETQYF. DNA for the CDR3: TGTGCCAGCAGTGAATTAGCCCCGTACCAAGAGACCCAGTACTTC.

The chain links TRBV20-1 to TRBJ1-2, with a possible D match to TRBD1 (6 bases). There are 12 residues in the CDR3. Germline V gives CDR1 DFQATT, CDR2 SNEGSKA (reference sequence). V was clipped by 3 bases and J by 8 bases, with 13 bases between them. This CDR3 reads CSASLGADGYTF. The CDR3 nucleotides are TGCAGTGCTAGTCTGGGGGCAGACGGCTACACCTTC.

The chain employs TRBV18 and TRBJ1-1, with 7 bases aligning to TRBD1. The trim removed 4 bases at V and 8 bases at J, leaving 4 bases unmatched. Per the germline V gene, CDR1 is KGHSH and CDR2 is LQKENI. The CDR3 loop spans 12 amino acids. DNA for the CDR3: TGTGCCAGCTCACAGGACAGGACGGAAGCTTTCTTT. Amino acids: CASSQDRTEAFF.

This rearrangement joins TRBV7-9 to TRBJ2-7; tentatively, D is TRBD2 (5 bases). In germline, CDR1 is SEHNR, CDR2 FQNEAQ (reference sequence). The length of the CDR3 is 13 residues. V lost 5 bases and J lost 1, with 9 bases in between. The CDR3 protein is CASSPGISYEQYF. The CDR3 bases are TGTGCCAGCAGCCCGGGGATTTCCTACGAGCAGTACTTC.

This clone was detected once. The rearrangement joins TRBV30 to TRBJ1-4; D not certain. The CDR3 loop spans 15 amino acids. Germline V lookup: CDR1 GTSNPN, CDR2 SVGIG (reference sequence). V lost 3 bases and J 0 bases, leaving 11 bases between the germline ends. Here the CDR3 reads CAWSDGRSTNEKLFF. The CDR3, as DNA: TGTGCCTGGAGCGATGGGAGGTCAACTAATGAAAAACTGTTTTTT.

The chain couples TRBV19 to TRBJ1-2, with D tentatively TRBD1 (5 bases). V lost 5 bases, J lost 2 bases, and 21 bases lay in between. In germline, CDR1 is LNHDA, CDR2 SQIVND (reference sequence). The CDR3 totals 17 residues. CDR3 in DNA: TGTGCCAGTAGTTGGACATTAGTTGGACACGCGAACTATGGCTACACCTTC. The encoded protein is CASSWTLVGHANYGYTF.

The gene calls are TRBV24-1 and TRBJ1-2, with D hard to call. V lost 5 bases to trimming and J lost 3 bases, with 3 bases between them. This CDR3 region has 11 residues. Germline V lookup: CDR1 KGHDR, CDR2 SFDVKD. The CDR3 loop reads CATSAYYGYTF. CDR3 in DNA: TGTGCCACCAGTGCCTACTATGGCTACACCTTC.

The V gene is TRBV6-2 or TRBV6-3, the J gene TRBJ1-5, with 9 bases lining up with TRBD1. The V gene end was trimmed by 2 bases and the J gene end by 6 bases; junction bases not matched to a gene: 11. This CDR3 spans 17 amino acids. The V gene's germline CDR1 is MNHEY and CDR2 SVGEGT. The CDR3 DNA follows: TGTGCCAGCAGTTACCCACTACTGGGACAGGGTGGTCAGCCCCAGCATTTT. Amino acid sequence: CASSYPLLGQGGQPQHF.

This chain joins TRBV4-2 and TRBJ2-7; 8 nucleotides agree with TRBD1. There are 15 residues in the CDR3. V was clipped by 1 base and J by 4 bases; unmatched bases: 6. Germline V gives CDR1 LGHNA, CDR2 YNFKEQ. In nucleotides, the CDR3 is TGTGCCAGCAGCCAAGGGGCAGGGGGCTCGTACGAGCAGTACTTC. Protein product: CASSQGAGGSYEQYF.

The chain employs TRBV30 and TRBJ1-4, with a tentative D call TRBD1 (5 bases). The length of the CDR3 is 14 residues. The V end lost 0 bases, the J end lost 8 bases, and 13 bases lay between the germline ends. Germline-derived CDR1 and CDR2 are GTSNPN and SVGIG (reference sequence). The CDR3 DNA sequence: TGTGCCTGGAGTGTAGGCAGGGAAGGGGAAAAACTGTTTTTT. This codes for CAWSVGREGEKLFF.

This rearrangement joins TRBV19 to TRBJ1-1, with 11 bases identical to TRBD1. V was clipped by 6 bases and J by 2 bases; unmatched bases: 11. The V gene's germline CDR1 is LNHDA and CDR2 SQIVND (reference sequence). There are 17 residues in the CDR3. The CDR3 loop reads CASRPVGTGGVNTEAFF. Written as DNA, the CDR3 is TGTGCCAGTAGGCCTGTAGGGACAGGGGGTGTTAACACTGAAGCTTTCTTT.

V gene TRBV14 combines with J gene TRBJ1-2; the D is unclear. Germline V lookup: CDR1 SGHDN, CDR2 FVKESK. CDR3 length equals 12 residues. Trimming stripped 0 bases from V and 9 bases from J, with 8 bases between. The CDR3 nucleotides are TGTGCCAGCAGCCAAGAACGGGTTAGCTACACCTTC. Amino acids: CASSQERVSYTF.

This chain joins TRBV3-1 (or the pseudogene TRBV3-2) and TRBJ2-5, with 10 bases identical to TRBD2. CDR3 length: 17 amino acids. Germline V lookup: CDR1 LGHDT, CDR2 YNNKEL (reference sequence). The V and J ends lost 1 base and 5 bases, in that order; junction bases with no gene match: 10. The CDR3 DNA reads as TGTGCCAGCAGCCAAGGGACTAGCGGAGGGGGGAAGGAGACCCAGTACTTC. Its protein product is CASSQGTSGGGKETQYF.

The chain is built from TRBV5-1 and TRBJ2-7; TRBD2 aligns across 9 bases. CDR3 size: 15 residues. Germline CDR1 is SGHRS and CDR2 is YFSETQ. The ends lost 2 bases at V and 3 bases at J; junction bases unmatched: 6. The DNA for the CDR3 is TGCGCCAGCAGCTTTATAGCGGGAGCGGGCTACGAGCAGTACTTC. Protein: CASSFIAGAGYEQYF.

The chain carries TRBV4-2 and TRBJ2-2, with TRBD1 identical over 12 bases. This CDR3 has 16 amino acids. J gave up 5 bases and V 1 base, and 2 bases lay outside the gene matches. Germline V gene lookup returns CDR1 LGHNA and CDR2 YNFKEQ. The CDR3 bases are TGTGCCAGCAGCCAAGGGGACAGGGGGCGGACCGGGGAGCTGTTTTTT. Its translation is CASSQGDRGRTGELFF.

The chain employs TRBV6-5 and TRBJ1-6; D gene unclear. Trimming removed 3 bases at V and 7 bases at J, with 13 bases between. The length of the CDR3 is 15 residues. The germline CDR1 and CDR2 sequences are MNHEY and SVGAGI. In nucleotides, the CDR3 is TGTGCCAGCAGTTATACAGAGGGAATAAATTCACCCCTCCACTTT. Its protein is CASSYTEGINSPLHF.